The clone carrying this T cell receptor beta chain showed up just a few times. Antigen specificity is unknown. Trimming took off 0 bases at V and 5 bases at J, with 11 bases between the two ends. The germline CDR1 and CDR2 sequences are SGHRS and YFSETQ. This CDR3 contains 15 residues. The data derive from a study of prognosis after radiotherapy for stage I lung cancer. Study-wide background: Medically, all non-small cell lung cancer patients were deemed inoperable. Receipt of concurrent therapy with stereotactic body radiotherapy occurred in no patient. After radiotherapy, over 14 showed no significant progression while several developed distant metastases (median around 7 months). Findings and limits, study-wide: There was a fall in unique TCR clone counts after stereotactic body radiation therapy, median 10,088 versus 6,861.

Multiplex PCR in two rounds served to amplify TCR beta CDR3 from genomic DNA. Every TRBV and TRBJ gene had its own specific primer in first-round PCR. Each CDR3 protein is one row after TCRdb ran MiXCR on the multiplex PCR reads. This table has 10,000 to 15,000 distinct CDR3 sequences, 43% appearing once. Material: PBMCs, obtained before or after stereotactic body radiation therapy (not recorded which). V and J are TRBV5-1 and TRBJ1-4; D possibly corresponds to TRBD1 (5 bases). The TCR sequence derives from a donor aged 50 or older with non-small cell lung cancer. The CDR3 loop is CASSLVGRANEKLFF. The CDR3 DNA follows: TGCGCCAGCAGCTTGGTCGGCAGGGCAAATGAAAAACTGTTTTTT.